One and the same sample provided the 8 T cell receptor beta chains below, sequenced in a study of T cell responses to AZD1222 COVID-19 vaccine. Clones were sequenced by immunoSEQ multiplex PCR, and TCRdb holds only the in-frame ones, with some missing. The data show 85,000 to 110,000 clones, over 70% seen once. Sample: peripheral blood, taken on day 0 of AZD1222 vaccination. These receptors originate from an adult in good health.

This rearrangement joins TRBV19 to TRBJ2-6; D not certain. The V gene's germline CDR1 is LNHDA and CDR2 SQIVND (reference sequence). The length of the CDR3 is 12 residues. The V end lost 10 bases, the J end lost 0 bases, and 4 bases lay between the germline ends. Here the CDR3 DNA reads TGTGCCACCTTCTCTGGGGCCAACGTCCTGACTTTC. This gives the protein CATFSGANVLTF.

The chain links TRBV27 to TRBJ1-1; TRBD1 might be the D (5 bases). The CDR3 runs to 14 residues. With 6 bases removed from V and 1 base from J, the gap between germline ends came to 12 bases. Germline V lookup: CDR1 MNHEY, CDR2 SMNVEV (reference sequence). Here the CDR3 DNA reads TGTGCCAGCAGACCCGGGACTGCGAACACTGAAGCTTTCTTT. It encodes CASRPGTANTEAFF.

Notes on this clone: A junction boundary mismatches the germline segment, possibly from a read error. The chain carries TRBV7-7 and TRBJ2-2; D not certain. CDR3 length: 15 amino acids. The V gene's germline CDR1 is SSHAT and CDR2 FNYEAQ (reference sequence). Here the CDR3 DNA reads TGTGCTAGCAGCTTATCGGAGTTAAACACCGGGGAGCTGTTTTTT. Its protein product is CASSLSELNTGELFF.

This sequence joins TRBV9 and TRBJ2-7; unclear D gene. Germline assignment: CDR1 SGDLS and CDR2 YYNGEE. V was cut by 3 bases and J by 3 bases, with 16 bases left in between. The CDR3 has 15 residues. Written as DNA, the CDR3 is TGTGCCAGCAGCGCCGGGTCCGGACCACTCTACGAGCAGTACTTC. Its translation: CASSAGSGPLYEQYF.

V is TRBV5-1 and J is TRBJ1-1; D call uncertain. Germline CDR1 and CDR2: SGHRS and YFSETQ. Trimming took 7 bases from V and 1 from J, leaving 14 bases between them. The CDR3 covers 14 residues. DNA for the CDR3: TGCGCCAGCGGCTACATGACAACGAACACTGAAGCTTTCTTT. Its translation is CASGYMTTNTEAFF.

With regard to this clone: Compared with germline, one end of the junction differs, possibly owing to a read error. This chain uses TRBV7-7 with TRBJ1-2; 9 bases are a match to TRBD1. The length of the CDR3 is 18 residues. CDR1 and CDR2 from the germline V gene are SSHAT and FNYEAQ (reference sequence). The chain's CDR3 is CASSLAWGQGKRIHGYTF. The CDR3 DNA reads TGTGCTAGCAGCTTAGCGTGGGGACAGGGTAAACGAATCCATGGCTACACCTTC. Based on the CDR3 plus reference TRBV7-7 and TRBJ1-2, the full variable domain is GAGVSQSPRYKVTKRGQDVTLRCDPISSHATLYWYQQALGQGPEFLTYFNYEAQPDKSGLPSDRFSAERPEGSISTLTIQRTEQRDSAMYRCASSLAWGQGKRIHGYTFGSGTRLTVV.

The CDR3 loop is CASSYSRPEGRPQHF. In DNA form, the CDR3 reads TGTGCCAGCAGTTACTCGAGGCCAGAGGGTAGGCCCCAGCATTTT. V is TRBV6-5 and J is TRBJ1-5, with D unresolved. With 0 bases removed from V and 9 bases from J, the gap between germline ends came to 15 bases. The CDR3 contains 15 residues. Germline CDR1 reads MNHEY; CDR2 reads SVGAGI.

The chain's CDR3 is CAIKAGVFYEQYF. CDR3 nucleotide sequence: TGTGCCATCAAGGCGGGAGTATTCTACGAGCAGTACTTC. The V gene is TRBV10-3, the J gene TRBJ2-7, with 7 positions matching TRBD2. The CDR3 sequence is 13 residues long. Germline CDR1 is ENHRY and CDR2 is SYGVKD. V lost 7 bases, J lost 3 bases, and 6 bases stayed unmatched.